The 24 T cell receptor beta chains in this list originate from one sample, sequenced in a study of CD8 T cells in Susac syndrome. After extraction with the RNeasy kit, roughly 0.5 to 1 ug of the RNA was reverse transcribed using random hexamers. In TCRdb, the immunoSEQ multiplex PCR reads were re-called with MiXCR into one record per CDR3 protein. The table lists 300,000 or so distinct CDR3 sequences, around 90% of them singletons, with roughly 0.059% in the top ten. The sample consisted of CD4+ T cells from PBMCs. Receptors were obtained from a human donor with multiple sclerosis.

V gene TRBV12-3 or TRBV12-4 combines with J gene TRBJ2-1; 9 bases match TRBD2. V dropped 5 bases and J dropped 3; count of bases not matched to a gene: 5. The CDR3 has 15 residues. CDR3 sequence reads: CASSPPSGVYNEQFF. Here the CDR3 DNA reads TGTGCCAGCAGTCCCCCTAGCGGGGTCTACAATGAGCAGTTCTTC.

The chain joins TRBV20-1 to TRBJ2-3, with 9 bases lining up with TRBD2. Trimming at V came to 2 bases and at J to 6 bases, leaving 6 bases not matched to a gene. This CDR3 is 14 amino acids long. Germline V gene data show CDR1 as DFQATT and CDR2 as SNEGSKA (reference sequence). Written as DNA, the CDR3 is TGCAGTGCTAGATTTAGCGGGGGTTTTGATACGCAGTATTTT. It translates to CSARFSGGFDTQYF.

The chain employs TRBV20-1 and TRBJ2-3, with D perhaps TRBD2 (6 bases). Between the trimmed V and J ends, which lost 5 bases and 1 base, there was a span of 19 bases. Germline loops: CDR1 DFQATT, CDR2 SNEGSKA (reference sequence). This CDR3 contains 16 residues. For the CDR3, the DNA is TGCAGTGCTCACGGAGGGGACGGGCCTGGCACAGATACGCAGTATTTT. It yields the protein CSAHGGDGPGTDTQYF.

The chain is built from TRBV18 and TRBJ2-2; D possibly matches TRBD1 or TRBD2 (6 bases each). The CDR3 runs 16 residues. Trimming cost V 2 bases and J 0 bases, with 10 bases left between them. Germline V gene data show CDR1 as KGHSH and CDR2 as LQKENI. CDR3 loop: CASSPGGHPNTGELFF. In DNA, the CDR3 is TGTGCCAGCTCACCAGGGGGGCATCCGAACACCGGGGAGCTGTTTTTT.

Only one count was recorded for this clonotype. The chain joins TRBV5-1 to TRBJ2-6, with 9 nucleotides matching TRBD1. This CDR3 spans 21 amino acids. The J segment lost 0 bases and the V segment lost 1 base, leaving 14 bases of the junction unmatched. Germline CDR1 reads SGHRS; CDR2 reads YFSETQ. The CDR3 coding sequence is TGCGCCAGCAGCTTGTTGGGCCTGGACAGGGGACAAAGCTCTGGGGCCAACGTCCTGACTTTC. Translation: CASSLLGLDRGQSSGANVLTF. The complete variable domain, with remaining parts taken from reference TRBV5-1 and TRBJ2-6, reads KAGVTQTPRYLIKTRGQQVTLSCSPISGHRSVSWYQQTPGQGLQFLFEYFSETQRNKGNFPGRFSGRQFSNSRSEMNVSTLELGDSALYLCASSLLGLDRGQSSGANVLTFGAGSRLTVL.

The chain couples TRBV7-9 to TRBJ2-3; D is unclear. This CDR3 has 15 residues. V was pared by 2 bases and J by 2 bases, with 11 bases between. Germline V gene data show CDR1 as SEHNR and CDR2 as FQNEAQ (reference sequence). The CDR3 nucleotides are TGTGCCAGCAGCTTAAGGGCGGCGACCACAGATACGCAGTATTTT. Translated, it gives CASSLRAATTDTQYF. Using reference TRBV7-9 and TRBJ2-3 for the parts outside the CDR3, the full variable domain is DTGVSQNPRHKITKRGQNVTFRCDPISEHNRLYWYRQTLGQGPEFLTYFQNEAQLEKSRLLSDRFSAERPKGSFSTLEIQRTEQGDSAMYLCASSLRAATTDTQYFGPGTRLTVL.

The chain uses TRBV24-1 and TRBJ2-1; TRBD2 matches 10 bases. The V gene's germline CDR1 is KGHDR and CDR2 SFDVKD. CDR3 length: 16 residues. V lost 1 base, J lost 6 bases, and 5 bases stayed unmatched. CDR3 in amino acids: CATSDFKRGGINEQFF. In DNA form, the CDR3 reads TGTGCCACCAGTGATTTTAAGCGGGGGGGGATCAATGAGCAGTTCTTC.

Here the CDR3 reads CASSAWAGGAMNTEAFF. CDR3 DNA: TGTGCCAGCAGCGCCTGGGCAGGGGGTGCCATGAACACTGAAGCTTTCTTT. The chain employs TRBV27 and TRBJ1-1; 7 positions agree with TRBD1. V gave up 6 bases and J gave up 0 bases; unmatched junction bases: 13. Germline loops: CDR1 MNHEY, CDR2 SMNVEV (reference sequence). The CDR3 is 17 amino acids.

J is TRBJ2-1 and V is TRBV3-1; TRBD2 might be the D (5 bases). From germline, CDR1 is LGHDT and CDR2 YNNKEL (reference sequence). This CDR3 contains 14 residues. The V end was cut by 3 bases, the J end by 8 bases, with 14 bases between. CDR3 nucleotide sequence: TGTGCCAGCAGCCACCGCGGGTCCTCCGATGAGCAGTTCTTC. It encodes CASSHRGSSDEQFF.

The chain carries TRBV7-9 and TRBJ2-7; unclear D gene. Trimming removed 1 base from V and 4 bases from J, with 8 bases in between. This CDR3 is 13 amino acids long. Germline V lookup: CDR1 SEHNR, CDR2 FQNEAQ (reference sequence). This CDR3 is CASSLVTPYEQYF. The CDR3 nucleotides read TGTGCCAGCAGCTTAGTGACTCCTTACGAGCAGTACTTC.

This chain links TRBV20-1 with TRBJ1-2; D uncertain. Trimming pared 0 bases from V and 6 bases from J, leaving 5 bases between. CDR3 length equals 11 residues. Germline lookup yields CDR1 DFQATT and CDR2 SNEGSKA (reference sequence). CDR3 residues: CSARDRNGYTF. The CDR3 bases are TGCAGTGCTAGAGATCGAAATGGCTACACCTTC.

The rearrangement uses TRBV10-2 and TRBJ2-1; 8 bases are shared with TRBD2. Per germline, CDR1 WSHSY and CDR2 SAAADI. This CDR3 has 15 residues. With 4 bases clipped from V and 2 bases from J, the junction kept 4 bases outside the gene matches. The CDR3 region has the DNA TGCGCCAGCAGTGTGACTAGCGCTACCTACAATGAGCAGTTCTTC. It is translated as CASSVTSATYNEQFF.

The chain joins TRBV12-3 or TRBV12-4 to TRBJ2-7; the D gene is possibly TRBD2 (6 bases). The V end was cut by 3 bases, the J end by 9 bases, with 21 bases between. The CDR3 is made up of 15 amino acids. CDR3 sequence reads: CASSFSGTGNTGQYF. DNA of the CDR3: TGTGCCAGCAGTTTTTCCGGGACTGGGAACACGGGGCAGTACTTC.

The chain employs TRBV7-9 and TRBJ2-5, with 8 nucleotides matching TRBD1. The ends lost 2 bases at V and 1 base at J; junction bases unmatched: 15. Per the germline V gene, CDR1 is SEHNR and CDR2 is FQNEAQ (reference sequence). The CDR3 has 19 amino acids. CDR3: CASSLRRGQGASFQETQYF. Written as DNA, the CDR3 is TGTGCCAGCAGCTTAAGGCGTGGGCAGGGGGCGAGTTTCCAAGAGACCCAGTACTTC. Supplemented by reference TRBV7-9 and TRBJ2-5, the full variable domain reads DTGVSQNPRHKITKRGQNVTFRCDPISEHNRLYWYRQTLGQGPEFLTYFQNEAQLEKSRLLSDRFSAERPKGSFSTLEIQRTEQGDSAMYLCASSLRRGQGASFQETQYFGPGTRLLVL.

The V gene is TRBV5-4, the J gene TRBJ1-2; 7 positions match TRBD1. In germline, CDR1 is SGHNT, CDR2 YYREEE (reference sequence). The CDR3 consists of 15 residues. Trimming removed 4 bases from V and 12 bases from J; junction bases left unmatched: 18. The CDR3 region is CASSVPGQKSFGDTF. DNA for the CDR3: TGTGCCAGCAGCGTTCCGGGACAGAAAAGCTTCGGCGACACCTTC.

The chain is built from TRBV5-1 and TRBJ1-1, with D perhaps TRBD1 (5 bases). Trimming left V 3 bases short and J 0 bases short, with 6 bases between. Germline assignment: CDR1 SGHRS and CDR2 YFSETQ. The CDR3 contains 13 residues. For the CDR3, the DNA is TGCGCCAGCAGCTACAGGCTGAACACTGAAGCTTTCTTT. Amino acids: CASSYRLNTEAFF.

J is TRBJ1-5 and V is TRBV9, with TRBD1 identical over 9 bases. V lost 3 bases, J lost 5 bases, and 3 bases stayed unmatched. CDR3 size: 14 residues. Germline assignment: CDR1 SGDLS and CDR2 YYNGEE. This CDR3 reads CASSAGTGYQPQHF. CDR3 nucleotides: TGTGCCAGCAGCGCGGGGACAGGGTATCAGCCCCAGCATTTT.

V and J are TRBV19 and TRBJ1-5, with TRBD1 matching over 7 bases. The CDR3 contains 17 residues. Losses at the gene ends were 3 bases for V and 3 bases for J; bases not matched to a gene: 11. Germline CDR1 is LNHDA and CDR2 is SQIVND (reference sequence). The CDR3 region has the DNA TGTGCCAGTAGTATTCCCATCCGACAGGGTAACAATCAGCCCCAGCATTTT. Its translation is CASSIPIRQGNNQPQHF. The complete variable domain, with remaining parts taken from reference TRBV19 and TRBJ1-5, reads DGGITQSPKYLFRKEGQNVTLSCEQNLNHDAMYWYRQDPGQGLRLIYYSQIVNDFQKGDIAEGYSVSREKKESFPLTVTSAQKNPTAFYLCASSIPIRQGNNQPQHFGDGTRLSIL.

This chain links TRBV15 with TRBJ1-5; D gene uncertain. Per the germline V gene, CDR1 is LNHNV and CDR2 is YYDKDF (reference sequence). CDR3 length: 14 residues. V lost 0 bases to trimming and J lost 4 bases, with 7 bases between them. DNA for the CDR3: TGTGCCACCAGCAGAGATAAAATAAATCAGCCCCAGCATTTT. Translation gives CATSRDKINQPQHF.

The chain recombines TRBV5-1 with TRBJ2-7, with 9 bases lining up with TRBD1. V lost 0 bases to trimming and J lost 5 bases; unmatched junction nucleotides: 12. The germline gives CDR1 SGHRS, CDR2 YFSETQ. The CDR3 runs 17 residues. CDR3 sequence: CASSLGWDRVVEDEQYF. CDR3 DNA sequence: TGCGCCAGCAGCTTGGGTTGGGACAGGGTAGTAGAGGACGAGCAGTACTTC.

V and J are TRBV19 and TRBJ2-7; D is perhaps TRBD1 or TRBD2 (5 bases each). Per germline, CDR1 LNHDA and CDR2 SQIVND (reference sequence). There are 14 residues in the CDR3. The germline V and J ends were trimmed by 4 bases and 2 bases, with 12 bases remaining between them. The CDR3 DNA sequence: TGTGCCAGTAGTAAGGGACCCCCGACCTACGAGCAGTACTTC. Translated, it gives CASSKGPPTYEQYF.

V gene TRBV20-1 combines with J gene TRBJ1-5, with TRBD1 identical over 10 bases. This CDR3 comprises 15 residues. CDR1 DFQATT and CDR2 SNEGSKA come from the germline V gene (reference sequence). Unmatched junction bases numbered 5, after V lost 2 bases and J lost 4 bases. As DNA, the CDR3 is TGCAGTGCTAGATCCTTGGGACAGGGGAATCAGCCCCAGCATTTT. Encoded protein: CSARSLGQGNQPQHF.

V gene TRBV29-1 combines with J gene TRBJ2-1; D not resolved. Per germline, CDR1 SQVTM and CDR2 ANQGSEA. This CDR3 has 11 amino acids. Trimming pared 3 bases from V and 8 bases from J, leaving 8 bases between. The CDR3 reads CSVEPRDEQFF. CDR3 nucleotides: TGCAGCGTTGAGCCCCGGGATGAGCAGTTCTTC.

The V and J genes are TRBV27 and TRBJ2-5; no clear D gene. V lost 1 base to trimming and J lost 7 bases, with 19 bases between them. The CDR3 extends over 16 amino acids. Germline CDR1 is MNHEY and CDR2 is SMNVEV (reference sequence). The CDR3 here is CASSLLAEFRTGTQYF. CDR3 nucleotide sequence: TGTGCCAGCAGTTTATTGGCGGAATTTCGGACGGGGACCCAGTACTTC.